One sample yielded the 28 T cell receptor beta chains listed below, sequenced in a study of T cells in Graves' hyperthyroidism and ophthalmopathy. Researchers amplified the TCR beta CDR3 regions from RNA transcripts. Primed by the HTBI set, a first-round RT-PCR was run on the TCR CDR3. TCRdb re-called the multiplex PCR reads through MiXCR, storing one row per CDR3 protein. The table has roughly 570,000 distinct CDR3 sequences, about 43% seen once. The material sequenced was peripheral blood or thyroid tissue (not recorded which). Receptors originate from an adult woman with Graves' disease, either hyperthyroidism or ophthalmopathy (not recorded which).

This clonotype was seen repeatedly, ten times or more. The V call is TRBV5-6, the J call TRBJ1-2, with 8 bases lining up with TRBD1. This CDR3 has 13 amino acids. Germline V lookup: CDR1 SGHDT, CDR2 YYEEEE. The J segment lost 6 bases and the V segment lost 6 bases, leaving 7 bases of the junction unmatched. DNA of the CDR3: TGTGCCAGCACCGGCGACAGGGGAGATGGCTACACCTTC. Amino acid sequence: CASTGDRGDGYTF.

This clonotype was counted at least ten times. V and J are TRBV20-1 and TRBJ1-5; no reliable D call. V gave up 3 bases and J gave up 5 bases, with 11 bases separating them. CDR1 DFQATT and CDR2 SNEGSKA come from the germline V gene (reference sequence). The CDR3 consists of 13 residues. CDR3: CSARSRMDQPQHF. The CDR3 bases are TGCAGTGCTAGGAGCAGGATGGATCAGCCCCAGCATTTT.

This clonotype appeared many times. The chain has TRBV6-4 and TRBJ1-6, with D perhaps TRBD1 (5 bases). The length of the CDR3 is 13 residues. Germline V gives CDR1 MRHNA, CDR2 SNTAGT. The V gene lost 9 bases and the J gene lost 6 bases, with 12 bases spanning the gap. The CDR3 sequence is CASPGRSNSPLHF. The CDR3 DNA sequence: TGTGCCAGTCCGGGACGGAGTAATTCACCCCTCCACTTT.

In this sample, this clonotype turned up once. A much bigger clone sits one base away, suggesting this may be a read error. This CDR3 is missing its conserved last phenylalanine or tryptophan, likely due to a read error. The J gene is TRBJ2-7, the V gene TRBV7-9; tentatively, D is TRBD2 (6 bases). The CDR3 runs to 16 residues. V was trimmed by 7 bases and J by 0 bases, leaving 19 bases between them. Germline CDR1 reads SEHNR; CDR2 reads FQNEAQ (reference sequence). The chain's CDR3 is CASTPGGARSSYEQYY. CDR3 bases: TGTGCCAGCACCCCCGGAGGGGCCCGAAGCTCCTACGAGCAGTACTAC.

This clonotype appeared a few times. An end of the junction does not agree with germline; a read error may underlie this. The chain joins TRBV7-9 to TRBJ1-6; no firm D call. The CDR3 runs to 17 residues. Germline CDR1 SEHNR, CDR2 FQNEAQ (reference sequence). The CDR3 DNA reads TGTGCCAGCAGTTTAGGTCTGTGGGGAAGGGAAAATTCACCCCTCCACTTT. Translation: CASSLGLWGRENSPLHF. The variable domain in full, with the rest retrieved from reference TRBV7-9 and TRBJ1-6, is DTGVSQNPRHKITKRGQNVTFRCDPISEHNRLYWYRQTLGQGPEFLTYFQNEAQLEKSRLLSDRFSAERPKGSFSTLEIQRTEQGDSAMYLCASSLGLWGRENSPLHFGNGTRLTVT.

Many counts were recorded for this clonotype. The chain combines TRBV19 with TRBJ2-5; 9 positions agree with TRBD1. Trimming removed 3 bases from V and 2 bases from J; junction bases left unmatched: 4. The germline CDR1 and CDR2 sequences are LNHDA and SQIVND (reference sequence). The CDR3 is 15 amino acids. The CDR3 nucleotides read TGTGCCAGTAGTATCCGGGACAGGGCGCAAGAGACCCAGTACTTC. Amino acids: CASSIRDRAQETQYF.

The sample holds a few counts of this clonotype. V is TRBV2 and J is TRBJ1-1; D unresolved. CDR1 is SNHLY, CDR2 FYNNEI, per germline. Trimming removed 7 bases from V and 2 bases from J, with 8 bases in between. The CDR3 is 12 residues long. The chain's CDR3 is CASKGGNTEAFF. In DNA form, the CDR3 reads TGTGCCAGCAAGGGCGGTAACACTGAAGCTTTCTTT.

This chain uses TRBV4-2 with TRBJ1-5; D is uncertain. The V and J ends lost 4 bases and 0 bases respectively, with 7 bases between them. This CDR3 is 14 amino acids long. Germline V gene data show CDR1 as LGHNA and CDR2 as YNFKEQ. The CDR3 coding sequence is TGTGCCAGCAGCCCCTTGTATAGCAATCAGCCCCAGCATTTT. It specifies CASSPLYSNQPQHF.

The chain uses TRBV9 and TRBJ2-5, with TRBD2 identical over 10 bases. This CDR3 is 17 amino acids long. Germline V gene sequence: CDR1 SGDLS, CDR2 YYNGEE. V gave up 0 bases and J gave up 2 bases; unmatched junction bases: 7. Here the CDR3 reads CASSVDPAGGVQETQYF. The CDR3 region has the DNA TGTGCCAGCAGCGTAGACCCAGCGGGGGGGGTACAAGAGACCCAGTACTTC.

The J gene is TRBJ2-7, the V gene TRBV3-1, with 8 bases matching TRBD2. This CDR3 comprises 15 residues. In germline, CDR1 is LGHDT, CDR2 YNNKEL (reference sequence). Trimming removed 1 base from V and 3 bases from J; junction bases left unmatched: 5. The CDR3 coding sequence is TGTGCCAGCAGCCAAGGGGCTAGCGGGTTCTACGAGCAGTACTTC. This codes for CASSQGASGFYEQYF.

Ten or more counts support this clonotype. The gene calls are TRBV7-9 and TRBJ2-6; TRBD2 is a possible D gene (6 bases). With 1 base removed from V and 0 bases from J, the gap between germline ends came to 28 bases. The CDR3 length is 23 residues. Per germline, CDR1 SEHNR and CDR2 FQNEAQ (reference sequence). CDR3 sequence reads: CASSLETRSRGLRINSGANVLTF. CDR3 DNA sequence: TGTGCCAGCAGCTTAGAAACCCGATCCCGGGGACTTCGAATTAACTCTGGGGCCAACGTCCTGACTTTC.

This clonotype was counted ten times or more. J is TRBJ1-2 and V is TRBV29-1; 7 bases align to TRBD1. Trimming cost V 5 bases and J 8 bases; bases outside gene matches: 5. This CDR3 is built from 11 residues. CDR1 is SQVTM and CDR2 is ANQGSEA in the germline V gene. This CDR3 is CSVYRGGGYTF. CDR3 DNA: TGCAGCGTTTACAGGGGAGGGGGCTACACCTTC.

V usage is TRBV7-9 and J usage is TRBJ2-7, with no clear D. V dropped 5 bases and J dropped 3 bases, with 8 bases sitting between them. Per the germline V gene, CDR1 is SEHNR and CDR2 is FQNEAQ (reference sequence). The CDR3 covers 12 residues. The chain's CDR3 is CASSPTVYEQYF. The CDR3 bases are TGTGCCAGCAGCCCTACGGTCTACGAGCAGTACTTC.

The V call is TRBV7-9, the J call TRBJ1-2; D is ambiguous. Germline V gene lookup returns CDR1 SEHNR and CDR2 FQNEAQ (reference sequence). Trimming took 5 bases from V and 4 from J, leaving 11 bases between them. This CDR3 is built from 13 residues. The CDR3: CASSPWFSYGYTF. The CDR3 bases are TGTGCCAGCAGCCCCTGGTTCAGCTATGGCTACACCTTC.

Ten or more counts support this clonotype. The chain uses TRBV13 and TRBJ2-5; D remains unclear. The V end was cut by 5 bases, the J end by 1 base, with 17 bases between. Germline V gene sequence: CDR1 PRHDT, CDR2 FYEKMQ (reference sequence). The CDR3 is made up of 16 amino acids. CDR3 bases: TGTGCCAGCAGCCGATGGTCCGAGCAGTTCCAAGAGACCCAGTACTTC. It encodes CASSRWSEQFQETQYF.

Notes on this clonotype: A junction end diverges from the germline sequence, so it may reflect a read error. The V and J genes are TRBV10-3 and TRBJ1-2; no clear D gene. Germline CDR1 is ENHRY and CDR2 is SYGVKD. The length of the CDR3 is 13 residues. The CDR3, as DNA: TGTGCCAGCAGTTACGCAAGCTGGTCCGGCTACACCTTC. Protein sequence: CASSYASWSGYTF.

J is TRBJ2-7 and V is TRBV5-6; unclear D gene. This CDR3 region has 12 residues. V was cut by 4 bases and J by 7 bases, with 12 bases left in between. Germline CDR1 is SGHDT and CDR2 is YYEEEE. The CDR3: CASSHLVEEQYF. DNA of the CDR3: TGTGCCAGCAGCCACCTGGTGGAGGAGCAGTACTTC.

This clonotype was seen a few times. A clone one base away is much larger, so this may be a read error. V gene TRBV5-6 combines with J gene TRBJ2-5; the D gene is possibly TRBD2 (5 bases). V lost 5 bases to trimming and J lost 5 bases, with 10 bases between them. Germline loops: CDR1 SGHDT, CDR2 YYEEEE. CDR3 length: 12 residues. CDR3 DNA sequence: TGTGCCAGCAGGGGAGCGGTGGAGACCCAGTACTTC. Its translation is CASRGAVETQYF.

This clonotype came up many times. This chain joins TRBV7-9 and TRBJ1-6; D is perhaps TRBD1 (5 bases). The germline CDR1 and CDR2 sequences are SEHNR and FQNEAQ (reference sequence). Between the trimmed V and J ends, which lost 5 bases and 5 bases, there was a span of 10 bases. The CDR3 spans 14 residues. CDR3 protein: CASSLDSNNSPLHF. The CDR3 coding sequence is TGTGCCAGCAGCCTCGACAGTAATAATTCACCCCTCCACTTT. The variable domain in full, completed from reference TRBV7-9 and TRBJ1-6, reads DTGVSQNPRHKITKRGQNVTFRCDPISEHNRLYWYRQTLGQGPEFLTYFQNEAQLEKSRLLSDRFSAERPKGSFSTLEIQRTEQGDSAMYLCASSLDSNNSPLHFGNGTRLTVT.

The chain couples TRBV7-9 to TRBJ2-5; the match to TRBD1 covers 8 bases. The J call may be incorrect, as the DNA end agrees better with TRBJ2-1. This CDR3 contains 16 residues. The germline gives CDR1 SEHNR, CDR2 FQNEAQ (reference sequence). CDR3 amino acids: CASSPKRDRSRNEQFF. The CDR3, as DNA: TGTGCCAGCAGCCCCAAACGGGACAGGAGTCGAAATGAGCAGTTCTTC.

This chain connects TRBV7-2 to TRBJ1-6; maybe TRBD1 (5 bases). Germline V gene data show CDR1 as SGHTA and CDR2 as FQGNSA. This CDR3 comprises 13 residues. Trimming left V 5 bases short and J 9 bases short, with 11 bases between. CDR3 coding DNA: TGTGCCAGCAGCCGGGACCCGGGTTCACCCCTCCACTTT. Protein product: CASSRDPGSPLHF.

This clonotype was found a few times. This chain uses TRBV10-2 with TRBJ2-7, with 7 bases identical to TRBD1. The V gene's germline CDR1 is WSHSY and CDR2 SAAADI. Losses at the gene ends were 3 bases for V and 3 bases for J; bases not matched to a gene: 8. The CDR3 is 15 residues long. The CDR3 DNA is TGCGCCAGCAGTGACCCCGGGACAGACTACTACGAGCAGTACTTC. Encoded protein: CASSDPGTDYYEQYF.

This clonotype was seen many times. The CDR3 spells CSARDPIYTF. For the CDR3, the DNA is TGCAGTGCTAGAGATCCCATCTACACCTTC. V is TRBV20-1 and J is TRBJ1-2; no definite D call. In germline, CDR1 is DFQATT, CDR2 SNEGSKA (reference sequence). V was pared by 0 bases and J by 10 bases, with 6 bases between. The CDR3 sequence is 10 residues long.

This clonotype has at least ten counts. The rearrangement joins TRBV10-3 to TRBJ2-5; TRBD2 matches at 7 bases. Germline CDR1 and CDR2: ENHRY and SYGVKD. This CDR3 region has 12 residues. V was clipped by 8 bases and J by 5 bases; unmatched bases: 5. The CDR3 DNA follows: TGTGCCATCGCGGGACTAAGGGAGACCCAGTACTTC. Amino acids: CAIAGLRETQYF.

The chain couples TRBV20-1 to TRBJ1-1; 9 nucleotides match TRBD1. The CDR3 runs 13 residues. Per the germline V gene, CDR1 is DFQATT and CDR2 is SNEGSKA (reference sequence). The junction had 8 bases not matched to a gene; V was cut back by 6 bases and J by 6 bases. The CDR3 loop reads CSATDRGRAEAFF. As DNA, the CDR3 is TGCAGTGCCACGGACAGGGGAAGGGCTGAAGCTTTCTTT.

This clonotype was detected ten times or more. The gene calls are TRBV7-9 and TRBJ2-7, with 8 bases that match TRBD2. Trimming removed 5 bases from V and 6 bases from J; junction bases left unmatched: 18. In germline, CDR1 is SEHNR, CDR2 FQNEAQ (reference sequence). The CDR3 is 17 amino acids. The CDR3 bases are TGTGCCAGCAGCCCCACCGGGGGGGGACTAGTGTTCCGCGAGCAGTACTTC. It yields the protein CASSPTGGGLVFREQYF.

This clonotype was counted at least ten times. This chain joins TRBV5-4 and TRBJ2-7, with a weak D call TRBD2 (6 bases). Germline lookup yields CDR1 SGHNT and CDR2 YYREEE (reference sequence). The V gene lost 2 bases and the J gene lost 3 bases, with 9 bases spanning the gap. The CDR3 length is 13 residues. The CDR3 here is CASSLRTNYEQYF. CDR3 DNA sequence: TGTGCCAGCAGCTTACGGACTAACTACGAGCAGTACTTC.

This clonotype occurred many times. The chain couples TRBV7-3 to TRBJ2-2; TRBD1 matches 11 bases. The V and J ends lost 3 bases and 3 bases, in that order; junction bases with no gene match: 0. Germline V gene sequence: CDR1 SGHTA, CDR2 FQGTGA. The CDR3 totals 15 residues. CDR3 loop: CASSLGQGDTGELFF. The CDR3 DNA follows: TGTGCCAGCAGCTTGGGACAGGGGGACACCGGGGAGCTGTTTTTT.